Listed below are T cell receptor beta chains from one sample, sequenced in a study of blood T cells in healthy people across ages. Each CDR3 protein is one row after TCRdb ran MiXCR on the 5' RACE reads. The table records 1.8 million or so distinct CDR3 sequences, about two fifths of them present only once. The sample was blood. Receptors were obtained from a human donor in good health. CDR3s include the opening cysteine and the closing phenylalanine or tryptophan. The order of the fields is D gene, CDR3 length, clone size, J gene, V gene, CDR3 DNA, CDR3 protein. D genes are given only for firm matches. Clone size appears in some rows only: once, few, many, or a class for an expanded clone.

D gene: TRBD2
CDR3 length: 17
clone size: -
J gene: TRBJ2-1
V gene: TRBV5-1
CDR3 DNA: TGCGCCAGCAAGAGGTCTTCGGGGGGGCGAGGACACAATGAGCAGTTCTTC
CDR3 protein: CASKRSSGGRGHNEQFF

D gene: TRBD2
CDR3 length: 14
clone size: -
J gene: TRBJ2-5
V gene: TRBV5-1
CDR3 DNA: TGCGCCAGCAGCGGCGGGGGAATAGGGGAGACCCAGTACTTC
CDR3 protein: CASSGGGIGETQYF

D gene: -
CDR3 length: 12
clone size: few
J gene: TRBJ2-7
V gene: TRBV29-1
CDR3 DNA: TGCAGCGTTGTTGCGACCTCAGGGGAGCAGTACTTC
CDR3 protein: CSVVATSGEQYF

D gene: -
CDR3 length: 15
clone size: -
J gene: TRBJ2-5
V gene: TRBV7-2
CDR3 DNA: TGTGCCAGCAGCCCTCGATCCGGTCCTGAAGAGACCCAGTACTTC
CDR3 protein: CASSPRSGPEETQYF

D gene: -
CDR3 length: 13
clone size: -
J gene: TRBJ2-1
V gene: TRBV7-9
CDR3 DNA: TGTGCCAGCAGCTTCATTCAAGGAGATGAGCAGTTCTTC
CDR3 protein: CASSFIQGDEQFF

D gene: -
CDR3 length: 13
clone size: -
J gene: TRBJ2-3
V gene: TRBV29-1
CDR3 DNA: TGCAGCGTTGCGACAGGAATGACGGATACGCAGTATTTT
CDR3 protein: CSVATGMTDTQYF

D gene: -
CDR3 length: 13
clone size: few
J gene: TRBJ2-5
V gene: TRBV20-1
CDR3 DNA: TGCAGTGCTCCGACAGTTATGAGAGAGACCCAGTACTTC
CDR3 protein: CSAPTVMRETQYF

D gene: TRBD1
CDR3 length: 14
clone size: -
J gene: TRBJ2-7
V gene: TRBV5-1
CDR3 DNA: TGCGCCAGCAGGAGAAGGGACAGGGATTACGAGCAGTACTTC
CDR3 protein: CASRRRDRDYEQYF

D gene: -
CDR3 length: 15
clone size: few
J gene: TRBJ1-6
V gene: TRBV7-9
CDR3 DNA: TGTGCCAGCAGTTATGAAACTGGGGGGATTCCACCCCTCCACTTT
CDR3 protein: CASSYETGGIPPLHF

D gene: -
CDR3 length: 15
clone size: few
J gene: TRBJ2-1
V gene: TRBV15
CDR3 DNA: TGTGCCACCAGCGGTACAGGATTAGGCTACAATGAGCAGTTCTTC
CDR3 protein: CATSGTGLGYNEQFF

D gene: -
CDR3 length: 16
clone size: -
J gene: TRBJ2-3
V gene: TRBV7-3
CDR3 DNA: TGTGCCAGCAGCCGGACTGTGACTGGAGGCACAGATACGCAGTATTTT
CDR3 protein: CASSRTVTGGTDTQYF

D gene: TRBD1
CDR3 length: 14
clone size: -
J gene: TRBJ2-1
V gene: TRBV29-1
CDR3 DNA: TGCAGCACTTTGACAGGGGGCGCGTACAATGAGCAGTTCTTC
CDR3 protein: CSTLTGGAYNEQFF

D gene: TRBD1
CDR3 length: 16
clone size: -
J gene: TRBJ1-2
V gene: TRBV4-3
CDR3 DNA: TGCGCCAGCAGCCAATTGAGGACAGGGATTTCTTCTGGCTACACCTTC
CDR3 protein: CASSQLRTGISSGYTF

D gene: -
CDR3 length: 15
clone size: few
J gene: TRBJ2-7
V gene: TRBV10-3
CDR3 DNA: TGTGCCATCAGTGTTATCCCCGAAGATACCTACGAGCAGTACTTC
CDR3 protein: CAISVIPEDTYEQYF

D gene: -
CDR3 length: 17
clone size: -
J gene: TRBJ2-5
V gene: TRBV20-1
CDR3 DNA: TGCAGTGCTAGACCAAGATCTGGGGGGGGGCGATCAGAGACCCAGTACTTC
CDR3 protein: CSARPRSGGGRSETQYF

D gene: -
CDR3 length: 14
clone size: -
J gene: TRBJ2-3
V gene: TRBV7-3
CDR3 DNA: TGTGCCAGCAGCTTCCGGGACTCCTGGGATACGCAGTATTTT
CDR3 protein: CASSFRDSWDTQYF

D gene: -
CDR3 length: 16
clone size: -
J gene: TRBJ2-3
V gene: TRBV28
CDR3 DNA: TGTGCCAGCAGTTTCGAACAGGAAACCAGCACAGATACGCAGTATTTT
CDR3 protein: CASSFEQETSTDTQYF

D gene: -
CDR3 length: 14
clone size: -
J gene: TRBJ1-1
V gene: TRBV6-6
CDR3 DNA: TGTGCCAGCAGTTACTCTGGGACGGACACTGAAGCTTTCTTT
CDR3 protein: CASSYSGTDTEAFF

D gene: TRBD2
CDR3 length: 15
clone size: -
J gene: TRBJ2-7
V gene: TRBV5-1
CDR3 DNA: TGCGCCAGCTCACACTTACTAGCGGCCTCCTACGAGCAGTACTTC
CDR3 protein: CASSHLLAASYEQYF

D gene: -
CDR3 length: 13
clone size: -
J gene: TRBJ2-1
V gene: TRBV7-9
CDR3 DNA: TGTGCCAGCACCCCAAGGGGTGACAATGAGCAGTTCTTC
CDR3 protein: CASTPRGDNEQFF

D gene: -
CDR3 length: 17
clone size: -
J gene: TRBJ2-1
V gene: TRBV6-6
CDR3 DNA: TGTGCCAGCAGTTACGAGACTAGTGCAGTCTCCTACAATGAGCAGTTCTTC
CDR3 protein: CASSYETSAVSYNEQFF

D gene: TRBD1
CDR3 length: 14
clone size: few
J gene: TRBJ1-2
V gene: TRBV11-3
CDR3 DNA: TGTGCCAGCAGCTTGATGGGACAGCTCTATGGCTACACCTTC
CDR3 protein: CASSLMGQLYGYTF

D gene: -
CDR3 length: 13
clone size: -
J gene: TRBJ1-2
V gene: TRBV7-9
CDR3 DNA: TGTGCCAGCAGTCCTCTTAGGGACTATGGCTACACCTTC
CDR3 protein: CASSPLRDYGYTF

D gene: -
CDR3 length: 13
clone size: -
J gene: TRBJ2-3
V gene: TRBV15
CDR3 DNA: TGTGCCACCAGCAGAGTTTCACAAGATACGCAGTATTTT
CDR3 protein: CATSRVSQDTQYF

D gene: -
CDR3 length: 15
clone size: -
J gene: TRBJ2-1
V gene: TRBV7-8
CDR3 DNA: TGTGCCAGCAGCTTAGGGCCCGAGGGCAGGGATGAGCAGTTCTTC
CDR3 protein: CASSLGPEGRDEQFF

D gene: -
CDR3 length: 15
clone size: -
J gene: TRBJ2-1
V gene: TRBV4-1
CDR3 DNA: TGCGCCAGCAGCCAAGATGGCGGGGCCTGGAATGAGCAGTTCTTC
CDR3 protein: CASSQDGGAWNEQFF

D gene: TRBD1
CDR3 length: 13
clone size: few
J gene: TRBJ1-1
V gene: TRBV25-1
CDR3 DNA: TGTGCCAGCAGTGCAAGGGGGACAGACGAAGCTTTCTTT
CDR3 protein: CASSARGTDEAFF

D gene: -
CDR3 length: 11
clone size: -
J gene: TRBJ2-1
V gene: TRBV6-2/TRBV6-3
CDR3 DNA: TGTGCCAGCAGTTACTCCGGGTCCCAGTTCTTC
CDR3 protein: CASSYSGSQFF

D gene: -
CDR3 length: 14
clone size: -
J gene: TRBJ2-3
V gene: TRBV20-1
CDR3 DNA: TGCAGTGCACAGGACTATCGTACCTCAGATACGCAGTATTTT
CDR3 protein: CSAQDYRTSDTQYF

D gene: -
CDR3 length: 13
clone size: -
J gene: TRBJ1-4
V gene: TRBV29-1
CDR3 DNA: TGCATCGCCGGAGGTCAGCTGAATGAAGAACTGTTTTTT
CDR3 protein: CIAGGQLNEELFF

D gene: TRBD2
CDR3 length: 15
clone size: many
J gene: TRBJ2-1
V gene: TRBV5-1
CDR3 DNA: TGCGCCAGCAGCTTAGGACTAGCCTCCTACAATGAGCAGTTCTTC
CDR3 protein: CASSLGLASYNEQFF

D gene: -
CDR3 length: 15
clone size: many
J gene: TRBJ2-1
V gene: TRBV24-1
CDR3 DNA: TGTGCCACCAGTGATTTGCAAGCCGGGGGAAATGAGCAGTTCTTC
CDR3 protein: CATSDLQAGGNEQFF

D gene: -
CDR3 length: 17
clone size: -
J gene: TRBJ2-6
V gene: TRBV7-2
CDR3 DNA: TGTGCCAGCAGCTTAGCGCGAGGCAGGGCTGGGGCCAACGTCCTGACTTTC
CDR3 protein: CASSLARGRAGANVLTF

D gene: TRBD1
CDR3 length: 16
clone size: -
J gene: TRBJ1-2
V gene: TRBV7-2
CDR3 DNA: TGTGCCAGCAGCAGGCCCGGGACAGGTACTCTCTATGGCTACACCTTC
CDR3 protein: CASSRPGTGTLYGYTF

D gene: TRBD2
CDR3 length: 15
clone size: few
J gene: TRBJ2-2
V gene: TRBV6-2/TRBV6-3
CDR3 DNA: TGTGCCAGCAGGCGGACTAGCGGGGGCACCGGGGAGCTGTTTTTT
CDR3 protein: CASRRTSGGTGELFF

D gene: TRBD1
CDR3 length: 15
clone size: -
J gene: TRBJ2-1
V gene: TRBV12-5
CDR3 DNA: TGTGCTAGTGGTCCGGGGACAGACCCTTACAATGAGCAGTTCTTC
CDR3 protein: CASGPGTDPYNEQFF

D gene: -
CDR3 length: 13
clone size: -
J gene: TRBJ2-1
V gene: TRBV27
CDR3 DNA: TGTGCCAGCAGGAACACACCTTACAATGAGCAGTTCTTC
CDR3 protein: CASRNTPYNEQFF

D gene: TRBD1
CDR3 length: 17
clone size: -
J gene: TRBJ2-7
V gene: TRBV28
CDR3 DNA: TGTGCCAGCAGTTTATCGACTGGGACAGCCTTTCCCTACGAGCAGTACTTC
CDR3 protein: CASSLSTGTAFPYEQYF

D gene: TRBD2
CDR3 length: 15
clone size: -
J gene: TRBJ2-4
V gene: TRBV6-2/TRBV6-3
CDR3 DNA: TGTGCCAGCAGCTCAGTCTTTCGGGGGGAAGAGACCCGGTACTTC
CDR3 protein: CASSSVFRGEETRYF

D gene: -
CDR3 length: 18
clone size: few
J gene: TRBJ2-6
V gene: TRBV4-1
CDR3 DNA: TGCGCCAGCAGCCAAGTTGCCAGGGTACCCTCTGGGGCCAACGTCCTGACTTTC
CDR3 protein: CASSQVARVPSGANVLTF

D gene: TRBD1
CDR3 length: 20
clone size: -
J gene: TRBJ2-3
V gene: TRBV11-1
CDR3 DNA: TGTGCCAGCAGCTTACCCGACAGGGGGCCAGAAAAAACTATCACAGATACGCAGTATTTT
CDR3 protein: CASSLPDRGPEKTITDTQYF

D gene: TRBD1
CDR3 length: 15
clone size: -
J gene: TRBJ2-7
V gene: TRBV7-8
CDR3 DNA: TGTGCCAGCAGCTCGGGGCGGACAGGGTCCTACGAGCAGTACTTC
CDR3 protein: CASSSGRTGSYEQYF

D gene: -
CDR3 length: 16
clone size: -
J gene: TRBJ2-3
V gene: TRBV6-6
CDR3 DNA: TGTGCCAGCAGTTACTCTCGAGCGGCTAGCACAGATACGCAGTATTTT
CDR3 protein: CASSYSRAASTDTQYF

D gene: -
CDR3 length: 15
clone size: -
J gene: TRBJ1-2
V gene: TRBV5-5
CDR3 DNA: TGTGCCAGCAGCTTGGTTTCCGGGCCGGACTATGGCTACACCTTC
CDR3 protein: CASSLVSGPDYGYTF

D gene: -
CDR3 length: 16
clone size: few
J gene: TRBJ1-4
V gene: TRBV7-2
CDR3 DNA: TGTGCCAGCAGCTTAAATCAAGCCAGGGGAGGGGAAAAACTGTTTTTT
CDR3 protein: CASSLNQARGGEKLFF

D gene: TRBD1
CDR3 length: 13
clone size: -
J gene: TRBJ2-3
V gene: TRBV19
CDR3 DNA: TGTGCCAGCGGCGGACAGGCCACAGATACGCAGTATTTT
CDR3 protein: CASGGQATDTQYF

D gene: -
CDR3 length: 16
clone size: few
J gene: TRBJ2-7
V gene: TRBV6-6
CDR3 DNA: TGTGCCAGCAGTTACTCGTTACGGGGCGGACCCGACGAGCAGTACTTC
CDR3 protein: CASSYSLRGGPDEQYF

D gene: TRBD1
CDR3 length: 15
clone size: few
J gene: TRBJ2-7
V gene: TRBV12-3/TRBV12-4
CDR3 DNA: TGTGCCAGCAGTCCAGGGACAGTCAGTTTCAACGAGCAGTACTTC
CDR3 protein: CASSPGTVSFNEQYF

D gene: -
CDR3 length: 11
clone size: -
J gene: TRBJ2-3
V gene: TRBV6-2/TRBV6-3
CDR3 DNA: TGTGCCAGCAGACGCAGGAATACGCAGTATTTT
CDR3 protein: CASRRRNTQYF

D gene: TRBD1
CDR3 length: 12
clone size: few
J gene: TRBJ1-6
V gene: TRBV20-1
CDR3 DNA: TGCAGTGGGGGACAGGGAGATTCACCCCTCCACTTT
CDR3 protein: CSGGQGDSPLHF

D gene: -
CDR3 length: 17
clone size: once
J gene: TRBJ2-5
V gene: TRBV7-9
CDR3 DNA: TGTGCCAGCAGCTTATTGGGCCGAAAAAGGGGTCAAGAGACCCAGTACTTC
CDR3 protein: CASSLLGRKRGQETQYF

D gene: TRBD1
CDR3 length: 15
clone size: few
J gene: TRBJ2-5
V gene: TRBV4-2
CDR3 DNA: TGTGCCAGCAGCCAGAACAGGGGGACCCAAGAGACCCAGTACTTC
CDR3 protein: CASSQNRGTQETQYF